The next 20 T cell receptor beta chains were all read from a single sample in a study of CD8+ T cells in alopecia areata. The sequencing template was cDNA reverse transcribed from extracted RNA. Data came from immunoSEQ multiplex PCR; TCRdb stores just in-frame clones and leaves some out. The table has 120,000 or so clones, over 60% seen once. Treatment given: oral pan-JAK inhibitor, 5-10 mg twice daily. Sequenced material: CD4+ T cells sorted from blood, taken at week 4, from a patient treated with tofacitinib. Receptors were obtained from a human donor with alopecia areata.

This clone occurred a few times. The chain is built from TRBV5-4 and TRBJ2-3; perhaps TRBD1 as D (6 bases). The germline gives CDR1 SGHNT, CDR2 YYREEE (reference sequence). The CDR3 sequence is 16 residues long. V lost 5 bases and J 0 bases, leaving 16 bases between the germline ends. In DNA, the CDR3 is TGTGCCAGCAGACCAAACAGGGATCTTAGCACAGATACGCAGTATTTT. Protein product: CASRPNRDLSTDTQYF.

The rearrangement joins TRBV29-1 to TRBJ2-3; a possible D gene is TRBD1 (6 bases). This CDR3 has 13 amino acids. Trimming removed 7 bases from V and 1 base from J, with 12 bases in between. CDR1 and CDR2 from the germline V gene are SQVTM and ANQGSEA. The CDR3 DNA follows: TGCAGCGATCAACAGGGAGGCACAGATACGCAGTATTTT. Amino acid sequence: CSDQQGGTDTQYF.

J is TRBJ1-4 and V is TRBV5-4; 7 bases are a match to TRBD1. The J segment lost 5 bases and the V segment lost 3 bases, leaving 10 bases of the junction unmatched. From germline, CDR1 is SGHNT and CDR2 YYREEE (reference sequence). CDR3 length equals 16 residues. CDR3 protein: CASSSGRTGVNEKLFF. DNA for the CDR3: TGTGCCAGCAGCTCGGGCCGGACAGGCGTGAATGAAAAACTGTTTTTT.

The V and J genes are TRBV4-2 and TRBJ1-1, with 7 bases aligning to TRBD1. Germline V gives CDR1 LGHNA, CDR2 YNFKEQ. Germline trimming cut 0 bases from V and 5 bases from J; bases unmatched to any gene: 3. The CDR3 has 14 residues. CDR3 protein: CASSQDDRETEAFF. For the CDR3, the DNA is TGTGCCAGCAGCCAAGATGACAGGGAAACTGAAGCTTTCTTT.

This clone showed up just a few times. V is TRBV7-2 and J is TRBJ2-7, with D possibly matching TRBD1 (5 bases). CDR1 and CDR2 from the germline V gene are SGHTA and FQGNSA. The length of the CDR3 is 15 residues. Trimming removed 1 base from V and 3 bases from J, with 13 bases in between. The CDR3 nucleotides are TGTGCCAGCAGCTTAGGGATAGGGGCGGACTACGAGCAGTACTTC. Translating it yields CASSLGIGADYEQYF.

V usage is TRBV29-1 and J usage is TRBJ2-4, with unresolved D. Trimming removed 7 bases at V and 6 bases at J, with 16 bases between. Germline loops: CDR1 SQVTM, CDR2 ANQGSEA. The CDR3 runs 13 residues. CDR3: CSGVRVDGNIQYF. The CDR3 nucleotides are TGCAGCGGTGTTCGGGTTGATGGAAACATTCAGTACTTC. The whole variable domain, remainder taken from reference TRBV29-1 and TRBJ2-4, is SAVISQKPSRDICQRGTSLTIQCQVDSQVTMMFWYRQQPGQSLTLIATANQGSEATYESGFVIDKFPISRPNLTFSTLTVSNMSPEDSSIYLCSGVRVDGNIQYFGAGTRLSVL.

This clone was counted a few times. V is TRBV5-1 and J is TRBJ2-7; 11 nucleotides match TRBD1. The CDR3 covers 15 residues. CDR1 is SGHRS and CDR2 is YFSETQ in the germline V gene. J was trimmed by 3 bases and V by 4 bases; bases with no gene match: 6. In DNA, the CDR3 is TGCGCCAGCAGCGTCTGGACAGGGGGCAACTACGAGCAGTACTTC. Translation: CASSVWTGGNYEQYF. Together with reference TRBV5-1 and TRBJ2-7, the CDR3 gives the full variable domain: KAGVTQTPRYLIKTRGQQVTLSCSPISGHRSVSWYQQTPGQGLQFLFEYFSETQRNKGNFPGRFSGRQFSNSRSEMNVSTLELGDSALYLCASSVWTGGNYEQYFGPGTRLTVT.

The chain joins TRBV18 to TRBJ1-2, with 11 bases aligning to TRBD1. This CDR3 contains 14 residues. In germline, CDR1 is KGHSH, CDR2 LQKENI. V shed 6 bases, J shed 4 bases, and the junction held 4 bases outside the gene matches. The CDR3 here is CASSGQGALYGYTF. CDR3 nucleotides: TGTGCCAGCTCCGGACAGGGGGCCCTCTATGGCTACACCTTC.

This chain joins TRBV4-3 and TRBJ2-1; TRBD1 aligns across 7 bases. The germline V gene has CDR1 LGHNA and CDR2 YSLEER. This CDR3 has 16 residues. The J segment lost 5 bases and the V segment lost 2 bases, leaving 9 bases of the junction unmatched. In DNA form, the CDR3 reads TGCGCCAGCAGCCAAACCCCGGGACAGACCAACAATGAGCAGTTCTTC. Amino acid sequence: CASSQTPGQTNNEQFF.

The V gene is TRBV20-1, the J gene TRBJ2-5; 8 nucleotides match TRBD2. This CDR3 region has 11 residues. V was clipped by 5 bases and J by 4 bases; unmatched bases: 0. The germline V gene has CDR1 DFQATT and CDR2 SNEGSKA (reference sequence). The CDR3 spells CSALAGETQYF. CDR3 bases: TGCAGTGCTCTAGCGGGAGAGACCCAGTACTTC.

The chain uses TRBV5-1 and TRBJ1-5; no clear D. Germline assignment: CDR1 SGHRS and CDR2 YFSETQ. V lost 4 bases, J lost 6 bases, and 14 bases lay in between. The CDR3 spans 14 residues. The CDR3 region has the DNA TGCGCCAGCAGCCCCGGTGGAGGGCGTCAGCCCCAGCATTTT. Protein: CASSPGGGRQPQHF.

Concerning this clone itself: A junction end diverges from the germline sequence, so it may reflect a read error. The V call is TRBV7-2, the J call TRBJ2-5; 7 positions agree with TRBD1. In germline, CDR1 is SGHTA, CDR2 FQGNSA. CDR3 size: 15 residues. The CDR3 DNA reads as TGTGCCAGCAGTTTAGACAGGGCGTACCAAGAGACCCAGTACTTC. Translation: CASSLDRAYQETQYF. Complete variable domain (other parts from reference TRBV7-2 and TRBJ2-5): GAGVSQSPSNKVTEKGKDVELRCDPISGHTALYWYRQSLGQGLEFLIYFQGNSAPDKSGLPSDRFSAERTGGSVSTLTIQRTQQEDSAVYLCASSLDRAYQETQYFGPGTRLLVL.

The rearrangement joins TRBV28 to TRBJ1-1; D is uncertain. The CDR3 loop spans 14 amino acids. With 3 bases removed from V and 2 bases from J, the gap between germline ends came to 10 bases. CDR1 and CDR2 (germline): MDHEN, SYDVKM. The CDR3 coding sequence is TGTGCCAGCAGTTTGAGTCTACTCAACACTGAAGCTTTCTTT. Translated: CASSLSLLNTEAFF.

The genes are TRBV6-1 and TRBJ1-1; D not resolved. V lost 5 bases and J 1 base, leaving 8 bases between the germline ends. The CDR3 contains 13 residues. Germline V gene lookup returns CDR1 MNHNS and CDR2 SASEGT. The CDR3 coding sequence is TGTGCCAGCAGTCGAGGCGGGAACACTGAAGCTTTCTTT. This codes for CASSRGGNTEAFF.

A few counts support this clone. The chain employs TRBV5-1 and TRBJ2-3; D is possibly TRBD1 (6 bases). V was pared by 2 bases and J by 3 bases, with 10 bases between. The CDR3 is 14 residues long. From germline, CDR1 is SGHRS and CDR2 YFSETQ. CDR3: CASSLQGVTDTQYF. As DNA, the CDR3 is TGCGCCAGCAGCTTACAGGGTGTTACAGATACGCAGTATTTT.

V and J are TRBV30 and TRBJ1-4, with D unresolved. The V gene's germline CDR1 is GTSNPN and CDR2 SVGIG (reference sequence). CDR3 length equals 11 residues. Trimming removed 3 bases at V and 5 bases at J, with 4 bases between. The CDR3 loop reads CAWRGNEKLFF. CDR3 bases: TGTGCCTGGAGGGGAAATGAAAAACTGTTTTTT.

V usage is TRBV6-5 and J usage is TRBJ2-7, with TRBD1 as a possible D gene (5 bases). Per germline, CDR1 MNHEY and CDR2 SVGAGI. V was cut by 6 bases and J by 3 bases, with 12 bases left in between. There are 13 residues in the CDR3. The CDR3 spells CASRPFQGYEQYF. The CDR3 DNA follows: TGTGCCAGCAGGCCCTTTCAGGGCTACGAGCAGTACTTC.

This clone was observed many times. The chain links TRBV18 to TRBJ2-3; D assignment may be TRBD1 or TRBD2 (5 bases each). The CDR3 has 15 residues. The germline CDR1 and CDR2 sequences are KGHSH and LQKENI. Trimming stripped 0 bases from V and 2 bases from J, with 9 bases between. The CDR3 coding sequence is TGTGCCAGCTCACCACCAGGGGACCACACAGATACGCAGTATTTT. It codes for CASSPPGDHTDTQYF.

There are a few counts of this clone. The CDR3 DNA reads as TGTGCCAGCAGCTTAATGGCAGGGGGCACAGATACGCAGTATTTT. Translated: CASSLMAGGTDTQYF. This rearrangement joins TRBV7-3 to TRBJ2-3, with D perhaps matching TRBD1 (6 bases). Germline V lookup: CDR1 SGHTA, CDR2 FQGTGA. The germline V and J ends were trimmed by 1 base and 1 base, with 9 bases remaining between them. The CDR3 totals 15 residues.

The chain combines TRBV2 with TRBJ2-5; D ambiguous. CDR1 and CDR2 (germline): SNHLY, FYNNEI. V lost 3 bases and J lost 1, with 6 bases in between. CDR3 length equals 13 residues. CDR3 residues: CASSDMSQETQYF. Here the CDR3 DNA reads TGTGCCAGCAGTGATATGTCCCAAGAGACCCAGTACTTC.